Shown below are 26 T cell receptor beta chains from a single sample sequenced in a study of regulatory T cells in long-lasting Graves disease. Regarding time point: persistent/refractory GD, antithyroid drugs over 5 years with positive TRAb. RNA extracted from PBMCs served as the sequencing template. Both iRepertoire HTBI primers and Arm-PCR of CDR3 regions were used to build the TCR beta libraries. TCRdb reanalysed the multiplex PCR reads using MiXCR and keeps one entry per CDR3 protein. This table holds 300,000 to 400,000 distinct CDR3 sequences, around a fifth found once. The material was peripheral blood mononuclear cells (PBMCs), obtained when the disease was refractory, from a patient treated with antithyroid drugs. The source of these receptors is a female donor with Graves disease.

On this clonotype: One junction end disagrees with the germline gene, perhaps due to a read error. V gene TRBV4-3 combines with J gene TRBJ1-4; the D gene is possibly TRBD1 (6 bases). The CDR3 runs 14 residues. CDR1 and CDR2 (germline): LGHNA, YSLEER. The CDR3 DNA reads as TGCGCCAGCAGGTGGACAGCAACTAATGAAAAACTGCTTTTT. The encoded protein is CASRWTATNEKLLF.

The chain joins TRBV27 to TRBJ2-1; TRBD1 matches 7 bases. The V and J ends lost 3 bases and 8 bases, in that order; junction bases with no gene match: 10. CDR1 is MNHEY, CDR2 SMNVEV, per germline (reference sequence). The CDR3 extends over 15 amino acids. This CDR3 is CASSFSDRAPDEQFF. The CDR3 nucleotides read TGTGCCAGCAGTTTCTCAGACAGGGCTCCCGATGAGCAGTTCTTC.

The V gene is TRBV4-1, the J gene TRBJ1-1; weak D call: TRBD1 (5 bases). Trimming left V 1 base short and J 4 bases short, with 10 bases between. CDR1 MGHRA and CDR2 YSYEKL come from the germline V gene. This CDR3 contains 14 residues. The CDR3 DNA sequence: TGCGCCAGCAGCCAAGGAGGGGACGCCACTGAAGCTTTCTTT. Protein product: CASSQGGDATEAFF.

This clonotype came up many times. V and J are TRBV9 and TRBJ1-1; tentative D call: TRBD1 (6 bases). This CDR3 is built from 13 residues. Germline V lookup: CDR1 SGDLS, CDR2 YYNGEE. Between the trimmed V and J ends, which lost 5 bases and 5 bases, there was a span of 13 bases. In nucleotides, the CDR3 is TGTGCCAGCAGTACAGGGTGGAGGACTGAAGCTTTCTTT. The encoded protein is CASSTGWRTEAFF.

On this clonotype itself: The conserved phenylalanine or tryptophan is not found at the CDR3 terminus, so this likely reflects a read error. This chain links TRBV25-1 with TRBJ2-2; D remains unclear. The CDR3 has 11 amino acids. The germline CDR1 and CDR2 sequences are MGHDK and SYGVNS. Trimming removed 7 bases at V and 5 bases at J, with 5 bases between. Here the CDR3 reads CASTQTGELFL. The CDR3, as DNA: TGTGCCAGCACTCAGACCGGGGAGCTGTTTCTT.

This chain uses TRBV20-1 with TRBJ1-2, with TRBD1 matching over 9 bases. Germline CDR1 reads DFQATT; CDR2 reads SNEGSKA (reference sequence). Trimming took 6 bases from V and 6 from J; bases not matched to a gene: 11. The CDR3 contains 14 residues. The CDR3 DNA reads TGCAGTGCCTCGAGGGACAGGGCCCGACATGGCTACACCTTC. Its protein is CSASRDRARHGYTF.

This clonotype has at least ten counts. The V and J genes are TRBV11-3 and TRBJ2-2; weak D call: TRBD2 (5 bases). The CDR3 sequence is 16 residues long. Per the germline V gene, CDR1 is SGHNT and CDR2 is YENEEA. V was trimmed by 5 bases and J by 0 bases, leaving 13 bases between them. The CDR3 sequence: CASSLDISANTGELFF. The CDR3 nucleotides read TGTGCCAGCAGCCTCGACATTAGCGCGAACACCGGGGAGCTGTTTTTT.

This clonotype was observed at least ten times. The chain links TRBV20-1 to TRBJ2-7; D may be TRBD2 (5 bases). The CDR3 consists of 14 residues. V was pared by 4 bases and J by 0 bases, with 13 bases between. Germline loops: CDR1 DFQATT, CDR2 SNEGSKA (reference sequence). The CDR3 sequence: CSATPQRFSYEQYF. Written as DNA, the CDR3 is TGCAGTGCTACTCCGCAGCGGTTCTCCTACGAGCAGTACTTC.

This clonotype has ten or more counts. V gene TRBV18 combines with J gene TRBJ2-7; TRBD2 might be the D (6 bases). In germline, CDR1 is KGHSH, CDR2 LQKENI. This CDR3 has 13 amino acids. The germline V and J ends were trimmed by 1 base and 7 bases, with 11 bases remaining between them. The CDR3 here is CASSPLLAGEQYF. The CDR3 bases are TGTGCCAGCTCACCACTATTGGCGGGGGAGCAGTACTTC. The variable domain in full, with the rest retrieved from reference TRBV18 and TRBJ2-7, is NAGVMQNPRHLVRRRGQEARLRCSPMKGHSHVYWYRQLPEEGLKFMVYLQKENIIDESGMPKERFSAEFPKEGPSILRIQQVVRGDSAAYFCASSPLLAGEQYFGPGTRLTVT.

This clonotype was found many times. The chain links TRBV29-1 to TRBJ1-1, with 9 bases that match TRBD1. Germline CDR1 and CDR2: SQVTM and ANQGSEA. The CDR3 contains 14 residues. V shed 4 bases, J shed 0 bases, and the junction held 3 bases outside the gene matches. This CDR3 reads CSVGGTGLNTEAFF. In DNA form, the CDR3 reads TGCAGCGTTGGAGGGACAGGGCTGAACACTGAAGCTTTCTTT.

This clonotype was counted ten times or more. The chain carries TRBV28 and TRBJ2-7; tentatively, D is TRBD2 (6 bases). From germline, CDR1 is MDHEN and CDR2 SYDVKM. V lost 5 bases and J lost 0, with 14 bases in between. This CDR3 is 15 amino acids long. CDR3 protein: CASSPPGLRSYEQYF. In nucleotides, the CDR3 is TGTGCCAGCAGTCCGCCGGGACTTCGCTCCTACGAGCAGTACTTC.

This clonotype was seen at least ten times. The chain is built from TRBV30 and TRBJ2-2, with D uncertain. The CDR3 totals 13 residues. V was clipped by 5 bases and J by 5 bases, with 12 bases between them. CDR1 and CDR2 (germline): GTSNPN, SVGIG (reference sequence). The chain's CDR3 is CAWSGWGTGELFF. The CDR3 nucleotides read TGTGCCTGGTCAGGATGGGGTACCGGGGAGCTGTTTTTT. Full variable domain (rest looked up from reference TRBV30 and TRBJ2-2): SQTIHQWPATLVQPVGSPLSLECTVEGTSNPNLYWYRQAAGRGLQLLFYSVGIGQISSEVPQNLSASRPQDRQFILSSKKLLLSDSGFYLCAWSGWGTGELFFGEGSRLTVL.

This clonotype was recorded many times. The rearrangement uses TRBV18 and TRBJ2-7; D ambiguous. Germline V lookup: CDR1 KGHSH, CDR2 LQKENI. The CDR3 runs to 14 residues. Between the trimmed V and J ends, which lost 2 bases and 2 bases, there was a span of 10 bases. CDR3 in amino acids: CASSPIGPTYEQYF. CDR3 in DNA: TGTGCCAGCTCACCAATAGGACCGACCTACGAGCAGTACTTC.

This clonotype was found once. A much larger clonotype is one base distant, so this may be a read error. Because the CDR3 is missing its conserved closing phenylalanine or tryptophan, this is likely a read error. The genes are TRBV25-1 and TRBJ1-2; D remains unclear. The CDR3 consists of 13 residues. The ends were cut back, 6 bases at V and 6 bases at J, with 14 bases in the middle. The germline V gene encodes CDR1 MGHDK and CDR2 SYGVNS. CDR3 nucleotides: TGTGCCAGCAGCCAAGATTCCCCGCATGGCTACACCTCC. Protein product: CASSQDSPHGYTS.

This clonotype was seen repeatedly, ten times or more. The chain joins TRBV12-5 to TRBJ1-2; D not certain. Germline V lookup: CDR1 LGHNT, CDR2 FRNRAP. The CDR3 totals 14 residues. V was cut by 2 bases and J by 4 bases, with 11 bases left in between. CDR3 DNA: TGTGCTAGTGGTTTGCCAGGTTTTACCTATGGCTACACCTTC. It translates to CASGLPGFTYGYTF.

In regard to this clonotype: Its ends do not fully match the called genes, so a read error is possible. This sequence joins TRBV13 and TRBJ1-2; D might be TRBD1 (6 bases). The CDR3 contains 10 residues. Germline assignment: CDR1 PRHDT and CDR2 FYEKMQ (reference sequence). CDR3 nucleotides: TGTGCCAGCAGCCTACAGGGCTGCACCTTC. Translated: CASSLQGCTF.

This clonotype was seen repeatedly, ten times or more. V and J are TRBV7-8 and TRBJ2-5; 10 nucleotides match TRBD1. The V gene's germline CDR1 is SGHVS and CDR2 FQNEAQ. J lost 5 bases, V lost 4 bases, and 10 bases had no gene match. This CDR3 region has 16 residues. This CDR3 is CASSSQTGGMYETQYF. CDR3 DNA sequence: TGTGCCAGCAGCTCACAGACAGGGGGCATGTACGAGACCCAGTACTTC.

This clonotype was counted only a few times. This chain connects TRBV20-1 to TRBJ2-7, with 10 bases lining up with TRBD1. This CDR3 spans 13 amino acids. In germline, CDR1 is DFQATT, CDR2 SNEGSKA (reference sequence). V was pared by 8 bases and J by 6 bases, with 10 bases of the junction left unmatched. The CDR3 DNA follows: TGCAGTATCCGGGACAGGGGATATGGCGAGCAGTACTTC. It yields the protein CSIRDRGYGEQYF.

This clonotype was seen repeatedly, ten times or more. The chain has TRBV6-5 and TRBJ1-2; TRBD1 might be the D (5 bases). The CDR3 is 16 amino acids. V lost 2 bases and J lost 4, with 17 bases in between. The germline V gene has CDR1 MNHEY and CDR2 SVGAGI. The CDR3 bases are TGTGCCAGCAGTTACGCCGGGGGAGTTTTCCTCTATGGCTACACCTTC. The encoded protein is CASSYAGGVFLYGYTF.

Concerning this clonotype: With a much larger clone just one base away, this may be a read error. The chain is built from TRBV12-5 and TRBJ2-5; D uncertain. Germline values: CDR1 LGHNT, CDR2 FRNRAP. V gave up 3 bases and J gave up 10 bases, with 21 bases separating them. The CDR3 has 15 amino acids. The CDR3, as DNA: TGTGCTAGTGGTTTTCGTTTGGACCCGTCGTCGATCCAGTACTTC. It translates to CASGFRLDPSSIQYF.

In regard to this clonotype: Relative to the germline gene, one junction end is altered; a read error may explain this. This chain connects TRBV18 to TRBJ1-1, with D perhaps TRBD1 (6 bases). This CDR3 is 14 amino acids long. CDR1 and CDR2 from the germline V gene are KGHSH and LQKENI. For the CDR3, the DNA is TGTTCCAGCTCACCAGGAGACAGGCCTTGGGCAGCTTTCTTT. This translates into CSSSPGDRPWAAFF.

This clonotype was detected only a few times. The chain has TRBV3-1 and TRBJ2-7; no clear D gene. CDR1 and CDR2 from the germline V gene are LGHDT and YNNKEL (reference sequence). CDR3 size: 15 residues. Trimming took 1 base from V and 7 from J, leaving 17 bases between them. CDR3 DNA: TGTGCCAGCAGCCAAGTCATGTCGGCGGCGACTGAGCAGTACTTC. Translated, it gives CASSQVMSAATEQYF.

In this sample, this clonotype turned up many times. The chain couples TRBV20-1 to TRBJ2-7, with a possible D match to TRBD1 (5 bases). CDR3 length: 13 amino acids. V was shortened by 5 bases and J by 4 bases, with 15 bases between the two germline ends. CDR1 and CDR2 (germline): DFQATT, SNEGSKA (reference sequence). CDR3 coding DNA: TGCAGTGCTCAAAGGGCAGGGATGTACGAGCAGTACTTC. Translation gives CSAQRAGMYEQYF.

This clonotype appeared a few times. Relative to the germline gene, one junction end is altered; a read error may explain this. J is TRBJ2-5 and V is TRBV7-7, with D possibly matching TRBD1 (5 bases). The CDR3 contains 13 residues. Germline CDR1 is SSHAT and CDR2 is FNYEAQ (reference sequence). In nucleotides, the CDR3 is TGTGCTAGCAGCTTGTGGCAGGGAGAGACCCAGTACTTC. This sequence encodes CASSLWQGETQYF. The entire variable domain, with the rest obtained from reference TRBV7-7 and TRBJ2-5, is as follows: GAGVSQSPRYKVTKRGQDVTLRCDPISSHATLYWYQQALGQGPEFLTYFNYEAQPDKSGLPSDRFSAERPEGSISTLTIQRTEQRDSAMYRCASSLWQGETQYFGPGTRLLVL.

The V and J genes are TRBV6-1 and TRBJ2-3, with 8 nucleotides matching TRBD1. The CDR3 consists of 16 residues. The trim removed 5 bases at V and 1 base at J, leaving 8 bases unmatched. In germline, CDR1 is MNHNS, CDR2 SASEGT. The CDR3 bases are TGTGCCAGCAGTCTCCGGACAGGGTATGGCACAGATACGCAGTATTTT. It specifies CASSLRTGYGTDTQYF.

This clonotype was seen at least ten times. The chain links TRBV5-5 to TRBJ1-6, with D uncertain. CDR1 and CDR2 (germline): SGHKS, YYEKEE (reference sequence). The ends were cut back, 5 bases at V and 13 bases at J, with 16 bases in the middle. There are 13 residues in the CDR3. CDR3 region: CASSFGRKAPLHF. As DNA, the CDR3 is TGTGCCAGCAGTTTTGGACGGAAGGCTCCCCTCCACTTT.